What follows are 10 T cell receptor beta chains derived from one specimen sequenced in a study of T-cell reconstitution after alpha-beta-depleted transplantation in children. Unique molecular identifiers were incorporated when the TCRbeta library was constructed. One entry per CDR3 protein, called by TCRdb with MiXCR from the PCR reads. The sample gives 230,000 or so distinct CDR3 sequences, approximately 9.8% of which show up once; about 4.9% is in the top ten. The sequences come from PBMCs from the stem cell graft donor, collected from the stem cell graft. Receptor source: a human donor who donated a stem cell graft to a child with SCID.

This clonotype was recorded at least ten times. The chain links TRBV20-1 to TRBJ2-1, with TRBD2 matching 11 bases. Germline V lookup: CDR1 DFQATT, CDR2 SNEGSKA (reference sequence). This CDR3 is 14 amino acids long. Trimming at V came to 4 bases and at J to 7 bases, leaving 6 bases not matched to a gene. For the CDR3, the DNA is TGCAGTGCTATTTCTAGCGGGGGGTGGAATGAGCAGTTCTTC. This gives the protein CSAISSGGWNEQFF.

This clonotype was seen many times. The chain combines TRBV27 with TRBJ2-1; no clear D gene. Trimming shortened V by 0 bases and J by 9 bases, and 9 bases separated the two germline ends. Germline loops: CDR1 MNHEY, CDR2 SMNVEV (reference sequence). This CDR3 region has 13 residues. DNA of the CDR3: TGTGCCAGCAGTTTATCGGCCCGGGTTGAGCAGTTCTTC. This gives the protein CASSLSARVEQFF.

Many counts were recorded for this clonotype. The chain couples TRBV5-1 to TRBJ1-2; D not resolved. The germline V gene encodes CDR1 SGHRS and CDR2 YFSETQ. Trimming left V 2 bases short and J 0 bases short, with 14 bases between. CDR3 length: 16 amino acids. The CDR3 region is CASSFSSPLANYGYTF. The CDR3 nucleotides are TGCGCCAGCAGCTTCTCTTCACCACTTGCTAACTATGGCTACACCTTC. The full variable domain, completed using reference TRBV5-1 and TRBJ1-2, is KAGVTQTPRYLIKTRGQQVTLSCSPISGHRSVSWYQQTPGQGLQFLFEYFSETQRNKGNFPGRFSGRQFSNSRSEMNVSTLELGDSALYLCASSFSSPLANYGYTFGSGTRLTVV.

This clonotype was counted many times. The chain couples TRBV5-1 to TRBJ2-1, with TRBD2 matching over 8 bases. The germline V gene encodes CDR1 SGHRS and CDR2 YFSETQ. The CDR3 consists of 15 residues. Trimming at V came to 5 bases and at J to 5 bases, leaving 9 bases not matched to a gene. CDR3 region: CASRLGLAFDNEQFF. The CDR3 DNA reads as TGCGCCAGCAGACTAGGACTAGCCTTCGACAATGAGCAGTTCTTC.

Many counts were recorded for this clonotype. The chain's CDR3 is CASSKAREETQYF. CDR3 nucleotides: TGTGCCAGCAGCAAAGCCAGGGAAGAGACCCAGTACTTC. The chain has TRBV11-1 and TRBJ2-5, with D possibly being TRBD1 (5 bases). The V gene lost 5 bases and the J gene lost 3 bases, with 10 bases spanning the gap. The CDR3 sequence is 13 residues long. Per germline, CDR1 SGHAT and CDR2 FQDESV (reference sequence).

This clonotype was recorded many times. The rearrangement links TRBV5-1 to TRBJ1-1, with D possibly TRBD1 on 6 matching bases. Trimming shortened V by 3 bases and J by 3 bases, and 12 bases separated the two germline ends. The CDR3 runs 14 residues. Germline V lookup: CDR1 SGHRS, CDR2 YFSETQ. CDR3 loop: CASSSRTDYTEAFF. As DNA, the CDR3 is TGCGCCAGCAGCTCCCGGACAGATTACACTGAAGCTTTCTTT.

This clonotype was detected ten times or more. The chain couples TRBV7-2 to TRBJ2-7; TRBD1 or TRBD2 may be the D gene (5 bases each). CDR3 length equals 13 residues. CDR1 and CDR2 (germline): SGHTA, FQGNSA. V lost 4 bases, J lost 3 bases, and 10 bases lay in between. In DNA, the CDR3 is TGTGCCAGCAGCTCGGGACCTCGCTACGAGCAGTACTTC. Its translation is CASSSGPRYEQYF.

At least ten counts were recorded for this clonotype. The rearrangement links TRBV5-6 to TRBJ2-5, with D possibly TRBD2 on 6 matching bases. The germline gives CDR1 SGHDT, CDR2 YYEEEE. The germline V and J ends were trimmed by 8 bases and 2 bases, with 13 bases remaining between them. The CDR3 length is 13 residues. CDR3 amino acids: CASSGELQETQYF. Written as DNA, the CDR3 is TGTGCCAGTAGCGGTGAACTTCAAGAGACCCAGTACTTC.

This clonotype has a count of ten or more. This chain joins TRBV27 and TRBJ2-1, with 10 positions matching TRBD2. The CDR3 covers 18 residues. CDR1 is MNHEY and CDR2 is SMNVEV in the germline V gene (reference sequence). V lost 5 bases and J lost 3; bases outside the gene matches: 13. The CDR3 coding sequence is TGTGCCAGCAGTACCTACTCTCCTAGCGGGGGAGTCTACAATGAGCAGTTCTTC. It codes for CASSTYSPSGGVYNEQFF.

This clonotype was counted a few times. The J gene is TRBJ1-5, the V gene TRBV3-1; D ambiguous. The CDR3 has 19 residues. CDR1 and CDR2 from the germline V gene are LGHDT and YNNKEL (reference sequence). The ends were cut back, 1 base at V and 3 bases at J, with 22 bases in the middle. The CDR3 DNA reads TGTGCCAGCAGCCAAGGCGGGAGGGATCGGATAAGTTTCAATCAGCCCCAGCATTTT. The encoded protein is CASSQGGRDRISFNQPQHF.